Listed here are 4 T cell receptor beta chains from one sample, sequenced in a study of T-cell reconstitution after alpha-beta-depleted transplantation in children. A TCRbeta library incorporating unique molecular identifiers was prepared. TCRdb reprocessed the PCR reads with MiXCR, giving one entry per CDR3 protein. The repertoire has more than 550,000 distinct CDR3 sequences, approximately 10% of them found once; the top ten carry less than 4.5%. The sequencing here drew on PBMCs from the stem cell graft donor, taken from the stem cell graft. These receptors all come from a human donor who donated a stem cell graft to a child with acute myeloid leukemia.

This sequence joins TRBV6-2 or TRBV6-3 and TRBJ1-5, with unresolved D. V lost 2 bases and J lost 5, with 7 bases in between. Germline values: CDR1 MNHEY, CDR2 SVGEGT. CDR3 size: 13 residues. CDR3 residues: CASSYDTYQPQHF. CDR3 bases: TGTGCCAGCAGTTACGATACTTATCAGCCCCAGCATTTT.

This clonotype was found many times. V and J are TRBV10-3 and TRBJ1-1; D possibly corresponds to TRBD1 (6 bases). Germline V lookup: CDR1 ENHRY, CDR2 SYGVKD. The germline V and J ends were trimmed by 10 bases and 1 base, with 19 bases remaining between them. This CDR3 has 15 residues. CDR3 in DNA: TGTGCCACCGCGATACAGGGTGGGGCGAACACTGAAGCTTTCTTT. Its translation: CATAIQGGANTEAFF.

This clonotype was counted a few times. J is TRBJ2-3 and V is TRBV7-3; D perhaps matches TRBD1 (6 bases). Per germline, CDR1 SGHTA and CDR2 FQGTGA. The CDR3 contains 15 residues. V dropped 5 bases and J dropped 1 base, with 13 bases sitting between them. In DNA form, the CDR3 reads TGTGCCAGCAGCAAACAGGGTAGGGGCACAGATACGCAGTATTTT. This gives the protein CASSKQGRGTDTQYF.

This clonotype was picked up many times. The chain has TRBV27 and TRBJ1-1, with 8 bases that match TRBD1. In germline, CDR1 is MNHEY, CDR2 SMNVEV (reference sequence). The CDR3 extends over 15 amino acids. J was trimmed by 4 bases and V by 5 bases; bases with no gene match: 9. CDR3 in amino acids: CASSQQGASSTEAFF. The CDR3 coding sequence is TGTGCCAGCAGTCAGCAGGGGGCAAGCAGCACTGAAGCTTTCTTT.